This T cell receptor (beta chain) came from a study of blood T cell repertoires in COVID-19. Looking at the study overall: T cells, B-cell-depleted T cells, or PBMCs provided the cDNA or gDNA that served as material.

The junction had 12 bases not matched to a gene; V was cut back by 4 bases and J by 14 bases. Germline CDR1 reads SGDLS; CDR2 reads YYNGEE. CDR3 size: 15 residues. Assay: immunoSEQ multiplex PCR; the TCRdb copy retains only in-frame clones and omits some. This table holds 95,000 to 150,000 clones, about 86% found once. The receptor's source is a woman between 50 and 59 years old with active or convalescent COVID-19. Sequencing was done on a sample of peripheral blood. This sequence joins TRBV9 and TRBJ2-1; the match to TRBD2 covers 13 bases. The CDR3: CASSQTSGRPSLKFF. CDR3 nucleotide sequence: TGTGCCAGCAGCCAGACTAGCGGGAGGCCTAGTCTGAAGTTCTTC.